What follows describes a single T cell receptor (beta chain). Antigen specificity is unknown. The data derive from a study of T cell responses to AZD1222 COVID-19 vaccine. Whole-study findings and limits: Samples come after the peak T cell response, not at day 14.

Only in-frame clones appear in the TCRdb table, and some are missing; sequencing was by immunoSEQ multiplex PCR. In the table there are 50,000 to 70,000 clones, 75% to 90% of which are singletons. This TCR derives from an adult who received the AZD1222 COVID-19 vaccine. Sample: peripheral blood, taken 28 days after the second AZD1222 dose.

This CDR3 is CASRRGLAGGVTGELFF. The CDR3 DNA reads TGTGCCAGCAGGCGCGGACTAGCGGGAGGGGTGACCGGGGAGCTGTTTTTT. The chain uses TRBV27 and TRBJ2-2, with 15 bases lining up with TRBD2. Germline V gene sequence: CDR1 MNHEY, CDR2 SMNVEV (reference sequence). The CDR3 has 17 residues. The V and J ends lost 6 bases and 5 bases, in that order; junction bases with no gene match: 7.